A selection of T cell receptor beta chains follows, all from one sample in a study of blood T cell repertoires in COVID-19. This table comes from immunoSEQ multiplex PCR, and its TCRdb copy is limited to in-frame clones, with some not included. Found here are 25,000 to 35,000 clones, 91% of them singletons; the top ten hold roughly 5%. The material sequenced was peripheral blood. The origin of the receptors is a human donor in a cohort sampled during active COVID-19. Both conserved end residues are part of each CDR3. D genes are given only for firm matches. Some rows mark clone size as missing; the rest say once, few, many or name a class of expanded clone.

d_call j_call cdr3_length v_call clone_size cdr3_nt cdr3_aa
NA TRBJ2-1 13 TRBV2 once TGTGCCAGCAGTGAAATCTGGACTGATGAACCGTTCTTC CASSEIWTDEPFF
TRBD2 TRBJ2-3 16 TRBV5-1 NA TGCGCCAGCAGCTTGGCGCTAGCGGGAGTGGAAGATACGCAGTATTTT CASSLALAGVEDTQYF
NA TRBJ1-1 15 TRBV5-6 NA TGTGCCAGCAGCCCGGCTCCAGGGGTTTTATCTGAAGCTTTCTTT CASSPAPGVLSEAFF
TRBD1 TRBJ2-1 16 TRBV24-1 NA TGTGCCACCAGTGCCCCAGGGACAGGCTCCTACAATGAGCAGTTCTTC CATSAPGTGSYNEQFF
TRBD1 TRBJ1-1 13 TRBV19 once TGTGCCAGTAGTACGTACAGGGGTCAGGAAGCTTTCTTT CASSTYRGQEAFF
NA TRBJ1-2 12 TRBV7-2 NA TGTGCCAGCAGCTCAAACAGGGTCGGCTACACCTTC CASSSNRVGYTF
NA TRBJ1-1 14 TRBV19 NA TGTGCCAGTAGGTCTGGCCCCTCGAACACTGAAGCTTTCTTT CASRSGPSNTEAFF
TRBD1 TRBJ1-2 14 TRBV6-5 NA TGTGCCAGCAGTCCGGACAGGGGGCGTGGGGGCTACACCTTC CASSPDRGRGGYTF
TRBD1 TRBJ1-5 14 TRBV27 NA TGTGCCAGCAGTCCGGGACAGGGGACAGGGCCCCAGCATTTT CASSPGQGTGPQHF
NA TRBJ1-5 14 TRBV6-5 NA TGTGCCAGCAGTACGGGGAATATCGATCAGCCCCAGCATTTT CASSTGNIDQPQHF
TRBD2 TRBJ2-2 15 TRBV3-1/TRBV3-2 NA TGTGCCAGCAGCCTGGGGGGACTAACGTCCGGGGAGCTGTTTTTT CASSLGGLTSGELFF
NA TRBJ2-5 13 TRBV11-2 NA TGTGCCAGCAGCTTAGGGGAGCGGGAGACCCAGTACTTC CASSLGERETQYF
NA TRBJ2-3 13 TRBV6-5 NA TGTGCCAGCATGAGAGGGTGGCAAGATACGCAGTATTTT CASMRGWQDTQYF
TRBD1 TRBJ1-1 15 TRBV27 NA TGTGCCAGCAGTTTGGGGACAGTCCTGAACACTGAAGCTTTCTTT CASSLGTVLNTEAFF
NA TRBJ2-2 14 TRBV6-4 NA TGTGCCAGCGGGGAGGAGGTCTTCACCGGGGAGCTGTTTTTT CASGEEVFTGELFF
NA TRBJ2-3 13 TRBV19 NA TGTGCCAGTAGCGGGGATGGAACAGATACGCAGTATTTT CASSGDGTDTQYF
NA TRBJ1-2 13 TRBV6-5 NA TGTGCCAGCAGTTACTCGCAGGGGTATGGCTACACCTTC CASSYSQGYGYTF
NA TRBJ1-5 17 TRBV5-1 NA TGCGCCAGCAGCTTGGCGGGGGGTATGATTGGGAATCAGCCCCAGCATTTT CASSLAGGMIGNQPQHF
NA TRBJ1-2 15 TRBV6-6 NA TGTGCCAGCAGTTACTCACAGGGCGTAATCTATGGCTACACCTTC CASSYSQGVIYGYTF
TRBD2 TRBJ2-2 17 TRBV4-1 NA TGCGCCAGCAGCCGAGGACTAGCGGGCCGGTACACCGGGGAGCTGTTTTTT CASSRGLAGRYTGELFF
TRBD1 TRBJ1-2 12 TRBV6-5 NA TGTGCCAGCAGCCGGACAGGGGGCATCGACACCTTC CASSRTGGIDTF
NA TRBJ2-2 15 TRBV5-4 NA TGTGCCAGCAGCTCGGGACTTATCGACACCGGGGAGCTGTTTTTT CASSSGLIDTGELFF
TRBD2 TRBJ2-3 17 TRBV28 NA TGTGCCAGCAGTCCGACGGGTAGCGGGGTGGGGACAGATACGCAGTATTTT CASSPTGSGVGTDTQYF
NA TRBJ1-5 13 TRBV15 NA TGTGCCACCAGCAGAGACCAGGGTCAGCCCCAGCATTTT CATSRDQGQPQHF
TRBD2 TRBJ2-3 14 TRBV28 NA TGTGCCAGCAGGACTAGCGGGGGCACAGATACGCAGTATTTT CASRTSGGTDTQYF
NA TRBJ1-2 14 TRBV2 NA TGTGCCAGCAGTGGTCTGGGACTGAGCTATGGCTACACCTTC CASSGLGLSYGYTF
NA TRBJ2-3 13 TRBV6-6 NA TGTGCCAGCAGCAACACTAGCCCAGATACGCAGTATTTT CASSNTSPDTQYF
TRBD2 TRBJ2-6 20 TRBV3-1/TRBV3-2 NA TGTGCCAGCAGCCGACTCCCGGGACTAGCGGGAGAGGCTGGGGCCAACGTCCTGACTTTC CASSRLPGLAGEAGANVLTF
TRBD2 TRBJ2-1 15 TRBV9 NA TGTGCCAGCAGCGTCGGGACTAGCGGCTACAATGAGCAGTTCTTC CASSVGTSGYNEQFF
NA TRBJ1-1 13 TRBV11-2 once TGTGCCAGCAGCGTGACAGGAAACACTGAAGCTTTCTTT CASSVTGNTEAFF
TRBD1 TRBJ1-5 21 TRBV6-2/TRBV6-3 NA TGTGCCAGCAGTCCATACGTGACAGGGCGACGAAAGTTTGAAAGAGATCAGCCCCAGCATTTT CASSPYVTGRRKFERDQPQHF
TRBD2 TRBJ2-1 15 TRBV7-8 NA TGTGCCAGTCTATCCCTAGCGGGGCGAAACAATGAGCAGTTCTTC CASLSLAGRNNEQFF
NA TRBJ1-2 13 TRBV19 once TGTGCCAGTAGTATAATGGCAGGGGAAGGCTACACCTTC CASSIMAGEGYTF
NA TRBJ1-4 15 TRBV2 NA TGTGCCAGCATGGATCAGGGAACAACTAATGAAAAACTGTTTTTT CASMDQGTTNEKLFF
TRBD1 TRBJ1-2 12 TRBV15 NA TGTGCCACCAGCAGGGACAGGGAGGGCTACACCTTC CATSRDREGYTF
TRBD2 TRBJ2-1 15 TRBV18 NA TGTGCCAGCTCAATTGGGAGGGCCTCCTACAATGAGCAGTTCTTC CASSIGRASYNEQFF
NA TRBJ1-1 15 TRBV29-1 NA TGCAGTGCTACCTCAGGGGTAGAGACGAACACTGAAGCTTTCTTT CSATSGVETNTEAFF
TRBD2 TRBJ2-1 15 TRBV6-1 NA TGTGCCAGCAGTGTAGCGGGAGCCCCCTACAATGAGCAGTTCTTC CASSVAGAPYNEQFF
NA TRBJ2-5 13 TRBV9 NA TGTGCCAGCAGCCCACCGACTGAAGAGACCCAGTACTTC CASSPPTEETQYF
TRBD1 TRBJ1-2 13 TRBV10-3 NA TGTGCCATCAGCGACAGGGAAAACTATGGCTACACCTTC CAISDRENYGYTF
NA TRBJ1-1 15 TRBV3-1/TRBV3-2 NA TGTGCCAGCAGCCAAGCGGGCCACCGGGGCACTGAAGCTTTCTTT CASSQAGHRGTEAFF
NA TRBJ2-3 13 TRBV24-1 NA TGTGCCACCAGTGATCTGGGAGGAGATACGCAGTATTTT CATSDLGGDTQYF
NA TRBJ2-2 13 TRBV12-3/TRBV12-4 NA TGTGCCAGCCGGGGCGGGGACACCGGGGAGCTGTTTTTT CASRGGDTGELFF
NA TRBJ1-4 16 TRBV4-3 NA TGCGCCAGCAGCCAAGATCGGCGGGGGGTTAATGAAAAACTGTTTTTT CASSQDRRGVNEKLFF
TRBD1 TRBJ1-1 14 TRBV19 once TGTGCCAGTAGTATAGGACAGGGGTTCACTGAAGCTTTCTTT CASSIGQGFTEAFF
NA TRBJ1-2 16 TRBV29-1 NA TGCAGCGTTGAAGAGGAAGGACTTAGGGGGAACTATGGCTACACCTTC CSVEEEGLRGNYGYTF
NA TRBJ1-2 13 TRBV12-3/TRBV12-4 NA TGTGCCAGCAGCAACTTCAACGGGGATGGCTACACCTTC CASSNFNGDGYTF
TRBD2 TRBJ2-3 17 TRBV19 NA TGTGCCAGTAGTATCTCCGGGACTAGTATCAGCACAGATACGCAGTATTTT CASSISGTSISTDTQYF
TRBD1 TRBJ1-6 15 TRBV7-2 NA TGTGCCAGCAGCTTAGGGACAGGGATACACTCACCCCTCCACTTT CASSLGTGIHSPLHF
NA TRBJ2-3 15 TRBV6-2/TRBV6-3 NA TGTGCCAGCAGTCCGGTAGCTACTAGCACAGATACGCAGTATTTT CASSPVATSTDTQYF
NA TRBJ2-2 13 TRBV27 NA TGTGCCAGCAGTTTAACTTACACCGGGGAGCTGTTTTTT CASSLTYTGELFF
TRBD2 TRBJ2-2 15 TRBV30 NA TGTGCCTGGGTGGGACTAGCGGGCGTCACCGGGGAGCTGTTTTTT CAWVGLAGVTGELFF
NA TRBJ1-1 12 TRBV7-9 NA TGTGCCAGCAGCTTCGCAGCGCCCGGAGCTTTCTTT CASSFAAPGAFF